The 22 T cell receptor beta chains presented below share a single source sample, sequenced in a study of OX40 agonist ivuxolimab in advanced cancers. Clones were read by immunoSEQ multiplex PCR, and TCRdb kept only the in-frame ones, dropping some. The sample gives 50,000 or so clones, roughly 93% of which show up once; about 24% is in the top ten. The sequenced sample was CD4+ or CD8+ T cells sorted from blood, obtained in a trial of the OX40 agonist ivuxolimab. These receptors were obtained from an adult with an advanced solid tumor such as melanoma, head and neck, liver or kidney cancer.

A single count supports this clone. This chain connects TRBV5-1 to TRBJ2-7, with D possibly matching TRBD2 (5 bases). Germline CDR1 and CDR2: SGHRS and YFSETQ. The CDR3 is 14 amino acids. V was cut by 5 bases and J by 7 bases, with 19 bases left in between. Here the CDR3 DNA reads TGCGCCAGCAGTTGGAGTGGGGTATCGGGGGAGCAGTACTTC. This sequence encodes CASSWSGVSGEQYF. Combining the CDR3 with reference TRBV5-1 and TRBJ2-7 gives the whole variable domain KAGVTQTPRYLIKTRGQQVTLSCSPISGHRSVSWYQQTPGQGLQFLFEYFSETQRNKGNFPGRFSGRQFSNSRSEMNVSTLELGDSALYLCASSWSGVSGEQYFGPGTRLTVT.

This chain's CDR3 is CASSSRGGPETQYF. Here the CDR3 DNA reads TGCGCCAGCAGCTCCCGGGGGGGACCCGAGACCCAGTACTTC. The chain uses TRBV5-1 and TRBJ2-5; 8 nucleotides match TRBD2. V gave up 3 bases and J gave up 5 bases; unmatched junction bases: 6. The CDR3 spans 14 residues. CDR1 is SGHRS and CDR2 is YFSETQ in the germline V gene.

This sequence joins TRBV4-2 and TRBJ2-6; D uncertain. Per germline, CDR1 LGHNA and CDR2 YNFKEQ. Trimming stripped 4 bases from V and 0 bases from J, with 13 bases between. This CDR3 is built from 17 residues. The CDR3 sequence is CASSPLPPSSGANVLTF. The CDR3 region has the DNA TGTGCCAGCAGCCCCCTGCCCCCAAGCTCTGGGGCCAACGTCCTGACTTTC.

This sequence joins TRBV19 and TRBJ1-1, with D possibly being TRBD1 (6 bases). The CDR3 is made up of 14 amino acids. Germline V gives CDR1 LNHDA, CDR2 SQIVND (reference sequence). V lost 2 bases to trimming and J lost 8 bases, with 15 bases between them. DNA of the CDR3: TGTGCCAGTAGTATAAGTGGGGGGCCGACAGAAGCTTTCTTT. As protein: CASSISGGPTEAFF.

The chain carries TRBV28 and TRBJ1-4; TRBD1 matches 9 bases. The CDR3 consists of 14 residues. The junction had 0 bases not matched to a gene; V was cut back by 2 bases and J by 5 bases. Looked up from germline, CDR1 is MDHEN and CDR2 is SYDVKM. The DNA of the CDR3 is TGTGCCAGCAGTTTAGACAGGGGGAATGAAAAACTGTTTTTT. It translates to CASSLDRGNEKLFF.

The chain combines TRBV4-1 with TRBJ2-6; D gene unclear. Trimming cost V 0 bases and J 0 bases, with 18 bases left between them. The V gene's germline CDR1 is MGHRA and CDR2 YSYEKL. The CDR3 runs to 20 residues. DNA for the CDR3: TGCGCCAGCAGCCAAGAACGATCTTGGGTGAGATCCTCTGGGGCCAACGTCCTGACTTTC. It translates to CASSQERSWVRSSGANVLTF.

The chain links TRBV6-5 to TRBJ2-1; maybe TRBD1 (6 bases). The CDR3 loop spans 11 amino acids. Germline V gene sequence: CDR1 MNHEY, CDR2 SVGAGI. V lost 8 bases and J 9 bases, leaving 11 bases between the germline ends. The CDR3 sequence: CASATGSEQFF. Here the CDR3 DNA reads TGTGCCAGCGCCACAGGGTCTGAGCAGTTCTTC.

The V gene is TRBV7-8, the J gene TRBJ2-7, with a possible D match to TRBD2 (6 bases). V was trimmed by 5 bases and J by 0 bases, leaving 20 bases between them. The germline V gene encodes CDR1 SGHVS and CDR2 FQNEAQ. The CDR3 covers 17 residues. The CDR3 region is CASSPRSSAGLSYEQYF. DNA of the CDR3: TGTGCCAGCAGCCCACGAAGTAGTGCGGGACTCTCCTACGAGCAGTACTTC.

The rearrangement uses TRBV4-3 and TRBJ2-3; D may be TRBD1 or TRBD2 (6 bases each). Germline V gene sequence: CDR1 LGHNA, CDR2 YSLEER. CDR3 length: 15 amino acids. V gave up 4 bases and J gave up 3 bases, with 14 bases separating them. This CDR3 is CASSPGAGPTDTQYF. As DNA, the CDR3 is TGCGCCAGCAGCCCGGGGGCGGGACCGACAGATACGCAGTATTTT.

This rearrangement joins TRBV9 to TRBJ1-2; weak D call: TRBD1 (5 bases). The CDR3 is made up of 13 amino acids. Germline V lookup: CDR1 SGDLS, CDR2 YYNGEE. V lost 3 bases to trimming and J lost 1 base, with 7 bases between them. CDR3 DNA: TGTGCCAGCAGCGCAGACAGTAACTATGGCTACACCTTC. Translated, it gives CASSADSNYGYTF.

CDR3 region: CASSQDLAGHYEQYF. The CDR3 nucleotides are TGTGCCAGCAGCCAAGATTTAGCGGGCCACTACGAGCAGTACTTC. V usage is TRBV14 and J usage is TRBJ2-7, with 7 bases aligning to TRBD2. Germline V CDR1 and CDR2: SGHDN, FVKESK. The ends lost 0 bases at V and 3 bases at J; junction bases unmatched: 5. The CDR3 has 15 amino acids.

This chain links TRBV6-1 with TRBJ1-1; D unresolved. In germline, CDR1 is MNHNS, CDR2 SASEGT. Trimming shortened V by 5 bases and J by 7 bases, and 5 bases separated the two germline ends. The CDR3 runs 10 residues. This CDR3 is CASSPDEAFF. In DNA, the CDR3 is TGTGCCAGCAGTCCAGATGAAGCTTTCTTT.

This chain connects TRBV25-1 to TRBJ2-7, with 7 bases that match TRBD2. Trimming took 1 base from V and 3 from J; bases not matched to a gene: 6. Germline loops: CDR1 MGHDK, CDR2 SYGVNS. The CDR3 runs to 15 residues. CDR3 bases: TGTGCCAGCAGTGAATCTGTCGCGGGAGACTACGAGCAGTACTTC. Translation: CASSESVAGDYEQYF.

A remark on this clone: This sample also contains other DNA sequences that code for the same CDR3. The CDR3 sequence is CASSYDYNQPQHF. CDR3 nucleotide sequence: TGTGCCAGCAGCTACGACTACAATCAGCCCCAGCATTTT. This chain uses TRBV7-9 with TRBJ1-5; unclear D gene. The CDR3 has 13 residues. Germline CDR1 is SEHNR and CDR2 is FQNEAQ (reference sequence). Deletions cut 4 bases from V and 3 bases from J, with 7 bases between.

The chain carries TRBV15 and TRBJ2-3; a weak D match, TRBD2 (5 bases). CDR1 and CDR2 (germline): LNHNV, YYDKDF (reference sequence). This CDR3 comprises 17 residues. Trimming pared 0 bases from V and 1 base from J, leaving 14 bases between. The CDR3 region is CATSRDRGSARTDTQYF. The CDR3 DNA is TGTGCCACCAGCAGAGATCGGGGTAGCGCCCGCACAGATACGCAGTATTTT.

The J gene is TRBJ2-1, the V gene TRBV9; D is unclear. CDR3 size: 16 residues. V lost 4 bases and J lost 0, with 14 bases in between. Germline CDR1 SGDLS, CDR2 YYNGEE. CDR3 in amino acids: CASSPWASSSYNEQFF. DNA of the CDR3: TGTGCCAGCAGCCCCTGGGCCTCTAGCTCCTACAATGAGCAGTTCTTC.

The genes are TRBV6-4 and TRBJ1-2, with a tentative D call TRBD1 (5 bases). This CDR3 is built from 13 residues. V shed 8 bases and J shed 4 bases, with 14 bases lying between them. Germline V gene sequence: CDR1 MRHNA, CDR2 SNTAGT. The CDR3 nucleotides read TGTGCCAGCCGGCCAGGGCATGGCTATGGCTACACCTTC. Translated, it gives CASRPGHGYGYTF.

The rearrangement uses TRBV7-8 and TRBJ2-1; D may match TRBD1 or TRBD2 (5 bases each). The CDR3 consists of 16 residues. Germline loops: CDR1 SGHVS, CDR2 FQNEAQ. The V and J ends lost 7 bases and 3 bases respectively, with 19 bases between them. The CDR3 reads CASTPLRGEDYNEQFF. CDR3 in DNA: TGTGCCAGCACCCCCCTGAGGGGAGAAGACTACAATGAGCAGTTCTTC.

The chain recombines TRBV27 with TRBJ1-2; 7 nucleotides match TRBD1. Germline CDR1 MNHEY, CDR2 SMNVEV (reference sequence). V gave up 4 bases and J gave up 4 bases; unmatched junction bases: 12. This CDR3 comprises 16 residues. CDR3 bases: TGTGCCAGCAGTTCCTACGACAGGGAGGCCGCCTATGGCTACACCTTC. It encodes CASSSYDREAAYGYTF.

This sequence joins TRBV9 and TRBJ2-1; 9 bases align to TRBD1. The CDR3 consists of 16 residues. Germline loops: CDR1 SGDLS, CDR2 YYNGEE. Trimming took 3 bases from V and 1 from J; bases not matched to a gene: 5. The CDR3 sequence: CASSAGTGLSYNEQFF. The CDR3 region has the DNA TGTGCCAGCAGCGCCGGGACAGGGTTGTCCTACAATGAGCAGTTCTTC. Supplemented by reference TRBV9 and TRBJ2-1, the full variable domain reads DSGVTQTPKHLITATGQRVTLRCSPRSGDLSVYWYQQSLDQGLQFLIQYYNGEERAKGNILERFSAQQFPDLHSELNLSSLELGDSALYFCASSAGTGLSYNEQFFGPGTRLTVL.

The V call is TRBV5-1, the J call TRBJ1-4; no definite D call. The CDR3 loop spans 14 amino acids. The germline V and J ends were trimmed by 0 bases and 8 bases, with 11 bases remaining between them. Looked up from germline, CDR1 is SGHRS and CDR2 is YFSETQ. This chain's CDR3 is CASSLAGPWEKLFF. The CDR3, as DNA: TGCGCCAGCAGCTTGGCCGGGCCCTGGGAAAAACTGTTTTTT.

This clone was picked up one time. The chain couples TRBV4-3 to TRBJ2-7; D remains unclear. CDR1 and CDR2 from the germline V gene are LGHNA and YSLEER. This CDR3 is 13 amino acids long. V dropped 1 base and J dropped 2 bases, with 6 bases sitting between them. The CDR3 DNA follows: TGCGCCAGCAGCCAAGCCGGTACCTACGAGCAGTACTTC. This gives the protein CASSQAGTYEQYF.